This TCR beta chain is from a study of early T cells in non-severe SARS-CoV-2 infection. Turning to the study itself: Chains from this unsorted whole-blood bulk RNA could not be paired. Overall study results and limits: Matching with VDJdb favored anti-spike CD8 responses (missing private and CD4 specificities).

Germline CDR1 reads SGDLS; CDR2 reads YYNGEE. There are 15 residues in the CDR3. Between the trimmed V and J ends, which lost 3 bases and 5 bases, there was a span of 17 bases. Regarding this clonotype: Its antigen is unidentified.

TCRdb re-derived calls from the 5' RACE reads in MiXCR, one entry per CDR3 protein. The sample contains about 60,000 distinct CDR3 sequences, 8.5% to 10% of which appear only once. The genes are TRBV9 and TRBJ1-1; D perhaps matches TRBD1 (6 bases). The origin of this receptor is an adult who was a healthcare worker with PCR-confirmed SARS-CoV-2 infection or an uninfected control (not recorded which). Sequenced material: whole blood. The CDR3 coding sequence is TGTGCCAGCAGCGCCAAGACAGGAGGTGAGACTGAAGCTTTCTTT. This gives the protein CASSAKTGGETEAFF.